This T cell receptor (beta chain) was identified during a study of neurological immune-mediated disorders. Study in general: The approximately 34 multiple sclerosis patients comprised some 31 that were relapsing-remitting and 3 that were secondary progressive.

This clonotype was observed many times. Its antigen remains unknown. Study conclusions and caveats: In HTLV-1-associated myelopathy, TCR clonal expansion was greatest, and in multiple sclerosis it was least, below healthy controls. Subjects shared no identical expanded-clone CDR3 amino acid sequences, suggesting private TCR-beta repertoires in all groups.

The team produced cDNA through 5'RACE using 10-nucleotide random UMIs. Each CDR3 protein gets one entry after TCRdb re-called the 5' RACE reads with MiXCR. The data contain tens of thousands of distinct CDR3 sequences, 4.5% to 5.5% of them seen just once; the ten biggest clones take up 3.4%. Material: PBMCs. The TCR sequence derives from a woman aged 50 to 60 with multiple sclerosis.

In nucleotides, the CDR3 is TGCAGTGCTAGAGGACTTAGAAGCACAGATACGCAGTATTTT. Amino acid sequence: CSARGLRSTDTQYF. The V gene is TRBV20-1, the J gene TRBJ2-3; no clear D. This CDR3 has 14 residues. With 1 base removed from V and 0 bases from J, the gap between germline ends came to 8 bases. Per the germline V gene, CDR1 is DFQATT and CDR2 is SNEGSKA (reference sequence).